This T cell receptor beta chain was profiled in a study of blood T cell repertoires in COVID-19. Study context: Sites across the United States, Italy and Spain contributed samples from acute and convalescent COVID-19. T cells, B-cell-depleted T cells, or PBMCs provided the cDNA or gDNA that served as material.

Germline CDR1 MGHRA, CDR2 YSYEKL. The CDR3 covers 13 residues. Deletions cut 6 bases from V and 2 bases from J, with 9 bases between. Repertoires were generated with immunoSEQ multiplex PCR, while TCRdb's copy carries only in-frame clones and drops some. The sample lists roughly 6,100 clones, 91% seen once, with 45% to 60% in the top ten. The clonotype comes from a human donor in a cohort sampled during active COVID-19. What was sequenced was peripheral blood. The J gene is TRBJ2-3, the V gene TRBV4-1; no firm D call. The CDR3 is CASRSSSTDTQYF. As DNA, the CDR3 is TGCGCCAGCAGGTCCTCTTCCACAGATACGCAGTATTTT.